This is a list of T cell receptor beta chains from one sample in a study of STAT3 mutations in large granular lymphocyte leukemia. Sequenced by immunoSEQ multiplex PCR; TCRdb stores in-frame clones only, minus some. The sample has about 5,700 clones, under 85% seen once. Sequencing was carried out using peripheral blood mononuclear cells. Every receptor here comes from a man aged 40-49 years with T-cell large granular lymphocyte leukemia. Some clones in this sample may be carry-over from other donors' samples. Each CDR3 is given with its conserved first and last residue. The order of the fields is CDR3 protein, CDR3 DNA, V gene, clone size, J gene, D gene. A D gene is named only where the DNA matches it firmly. Only some rows state a clone size, as once, few, many or a class for expanded clones.

CDR3 protein: CASSLVGTGKEKLFF; CDR3 DNA: TGTGCCAGCAGCTTAGTAGGGACAGGGAAAGAAAAACTGTTTTTT; V gene: TRBV7-2; clone size: once; J gene: TRBJ1-4; D gene: TRBD1
CDR3 protein: CASGSGVKTYEQYF; CDR3 DNA: TGTGCCAGCGGTTCAGGAGTAAAGACCTACGAGCAGTACTTC; V gene: TRBV6-5; clone size: NA; J gene: TRBJ2-7; D gene: NA
CDR3 protein: CASSLAGDTVELFF; CDR3 DNA: TGCGCCAGCAGCCTGGCAGGGGACACAGTAGAGCTGTTTTTT; V gene: TRBV5-1; clone size: once; J gene: TRBJ2-2; D gene: NA
CDR3 protein: CASSQHPGRADTQYF; CDR3 DNA: TGTGCCAGTAGTCAGCACCCAGGTCGTGCCGATACGCAGTATTTT; V gene: TRBV19; clone size: NA; J gene: TRBJ2-3; D gene: NA
CDR3 protein: CASSEAHGGTNTEAFF; CDR3 DNA: TGTGCCAGCAGTGAAGCGCATGGGGGCACGAACACTGAAGCTTTCTTT; V gene: TRBV6-1; clone size: once; J gene: TRBJ1-1; D gene: NA
CDR3 protein: CASSLMGGSWDEQYF; CDR3 DNA: TGTGCCAGCAGTCTAATGGGGGGGTCGTGGGACGAGCAGTACTTC; V gene: TRBV28; clone size: NA; J gene: TRBJ2-7; D gene: TRBD2
CDR3 protein: CASSLRAGGLSYNEQFF; CDR3 DNA: TGTGCCAGCAGTTTACGGGCGGGAGGCCTCTCCTACAATGAGCAGTTCTTC; V gene: TRBV28; clone size: NA; J gene: TRBJ2-1; D gene: TRBD2
CDR3 protein: CAWRHSYEQYF; CDR3 DNA: TGTGCCTGGAGGCATTCATACGAGCAGTACTTC; V gene: TRBV30; clone size: few; J gene: TRBJ2-7; D gene: NA
CDR3 protein: CASSFRLAPGEQYF; CDR3 DNA: TGTGCCAGCAGCTTTCGACTAGCGCCAGGGGAGCAGTACTTC; V gene: TRBV5-5; clone size: once; J gene: TRBJ2-7; D gene: TRBD2
CDR3 protein: CASSLGSSGISYEQYF; CDR3 DNA: TGTGCCAGCAGCTTGGGCTCTAGCGGGATCTCCTACGAGCAGTACTTC; V gene: TRBV7-6; clone size: NA; J gene: TRBJ2-7; D gene: TRBD2
CDR3 protein: CATSRGREPGYTF; CDR3 DNA: TGTGCCACCAGCAGAGGCAGGGAGCCTGGCTACACCTTC; V gene: TRBV15; clone size: NA; J gene: TRBJ1-2; D gene: NA
CDR3 protein: CSVPLRGQSYEQYF; CDR3 DNA: TGCAGCGTCCCCCTCCGGGGACAGTCCTACGAGCAGTACTTC; V gene: TRBV29-1; clone size: NA; J gene: TRBJ2-7; D gene: TRBD1
CDR3 protein: CASSYATENTEAFF; CDR3 DNA: TGTGCCAGCAGTTACGCAACAGAGAACACTGAAGCTTTCTTT; V gene: TRBV6-5; clone size: NA; J gene: TRBJ1-1; D gene: NA
CDR3 protein: CASSPGLAGITDTQYF; CDR3 DNA: TGTGCCAGCAGCCCCGGACTAGCGGGTATCACAGATACGCAGTATTTT; V gene: TRBV9; clone size: NA; J gene: TRBJ2-3; D gene: TRBD2
CDR3 protein: CSVVEGYGEAFF; CDR3 DNA: TGCAGCGTTGTTGAGGGGTACGGTGAAGCTTTCTTT; V gene: TRBV29-1; clone size: few; J gene: TRBJ1-1; D gene: NA
CDR3 protein: CASSSQGGWYEQYF; CDR3 DNA: TGTGCCAGCAGTTCCCAGGGGGGTTGGTACGAGCAGTACTTC; V gene: TRBV28; clone size: once; J gene: TRBJ2-7; D gene: NA
CDR3 protein: CASSYSTPYSNQPQHF; CDR3 DNA: TGTGCCAGCAGTTACTCTACCCCCTATAGCAATCAGCCCCAGCATTTT; V gene: TRBV6-5; clone size: few; J gene: TRBJ1-5; D gene: NA
CDR3 protein: CASSVSGVDTQYF; CDR3 DNA: TGTGCCAGCAGCGTATCAGGCGTAGATACGCAGTATTTT; V gene: TRBV9; clone size: NA; J gene: TRBJ2-3; D gene: NA
CDR3 protein: CASSLAGQGSGGYTF; CDR3 DNA: TGTGCCAGCAGTTTAGCGGGACAGGGTAGTGGTGGCTACACCTTC; V gene: TRBV28; clone size: NA; J gene: TRBJ1-2; D gene: TRBD1
CDR3 protein: CASSPQGLNEQYF; CDR3 DNA: TGTGCCAGCAGCCCCCAAGGGCTGAACGAGCAGTACTTC; V gene: TRBV14; clone size: NA; J gene: TRBJ2-7; D gene: NA
CDR3 protein: CASSQNLDTQYF; CDR3 DNA: TGTGCCAGCAGTCAAAATCTAGATACGCAGTATTTT; V gene: TRBV27; clone size: NA; J gene: TRBJ2-3; D gene: NA
CDR3 protein: CASSLEGTRYGYTF; CDR3 DNA: TGTGCCAGCAGCTTGGAGGGGACAAGATATGGCTACACCTTC; V gene: TRBV5-6; clone size: NA; J gene: TRBJ1-2; D gene: NA
CDR3 protein: CASSNRKGETQYF; CDR3 DNA: TGTGCCAGTAGTAACAGAAAAGGGGAGACCCAGTACTTC; V gene: TRBV19; clone size: NA; J gene: TRBJ2-5; D gene: NA
CDR3 protein: CSVEVGGVGTDTQYF; CDR3 DNA: TGCAGCGTTGAAGTTGGCGGGGTGGGTACAGATACGCAGTATTTT; V gene: TRBV29-1; clone size: NA; J gene: TRBJ2-3; D gene: NA
CDR3 protein: CASSHTGLGNTIYF; CDR3 DNA: TGTGCCAGCAGCCATACAGGGCTCGGAAACACCATATATTTT; V gene: TRBV7-9; clone size: NA; J gene: TRBJ1-3; D gene: NA
CDR3 protein: CASSLRRGDEAFF; CDR3 DNA: TGCGCCAGCAGCTTGCGGAGAGGGGATGAAGCTTTCTTT; V gene: TRBV5-1; clone size: NA; J gene: TRBJ1-1; D gene: NA
CDR3 protein: CASSFLGSYGYTF; CDR3 DNA: TGTGCCAGCAGTTTTCTGGGGAGTTATGGCTACACCTTC; V gene: TRBV6-5; clone size: NA; J gene: TRBJ1-2; D gene: NA
CDR3 protein: CASRKVDTQYF; CDR3 DNA: TGTGCCAGCAGGAAAGTAGATACGCAGTATTTT; V gene: TRBV6-5; clone size: NA; J gene: TRBJ2-3; D gene: NA